This T cell receptor (beta chain) comes out of a study of tumor-infiltrating lymphocytes in primary liver carcinoma. Reverse transcription of 450 to 500 ng total RNA with a constant-region primer produced TCR beta cDNA. Each TCR beta library was derived from three nested multiplex PCR rounds that employed slightly modified ARM-PCR. Running roughly 10 cycles apiece, the first two PCR rounds relied on TRBV1-TRBV30 forward primers together with a C-beta reverse primer. TCRdb itself ran the multiplex PCR reads through MiXCR, one entry per CDR3 protein. This sample has about 180,000 distinct CDR3 sequences, with over 45% found just once. They got blood RNA out of unsorted whole blood and also pulled out germline DNA. Before surgery, four milliliters of EDTA blood were taken. V lost 0 bases and J lost 2, with 8 bases in between. The CDR3 spans 14 residues. Germline CDR1 and CDR2: MNHNS and SASEGT.

The rearrangement links TRBV6-1 to TRBJ2-7, with unresolved D. The TCR originated in a man aged 40-49 years with primary liver carcinoma and hepatitis B virus infection. The sequenced sample consisted of peripheral blood. The CDR3 nucleotides read TGTGCCAGCAGTGAAGCGGGCATACCCTACGAGCAGTACTTC. Its protein is CASSEAGIPYEQYF.